The clone carrying this T cell receptor (beta chain) was detected ten times or more. The antigen is undetermined. Amplified TCR beta CDR3 regions came from RNA transcripts. The HTBI primer set was used in a first-round RT-PCR of the TCR CDR3. TCRdb re-derived calls from the multiplex PCR reads in MiXCR, one entry per CDR3 protein. The table shows 450,000 to 700,000 distinct CDR3 sequences, with approximately 44% occurring only once. Orbital computed tomography, thyroid ultrasound, serum thyroxine and TRAb, and clinical symptoms together informed the diagnoses. The record originates from a study of T cells in Graves' hyperthyroidism and ophthalmopathy. Study-level points and caveats: In simple terms, a model built on 13 V-J features told ophthalmopathy apart from stable hyperthyroidism.

CDR1 and CDR2 (germline): SGHTA, FQGNSA. The CDR3 has 14 residues. With V trimmed by 3 bases and J by 2 bases, 0 bases remained unmatched. The TCR originated in an adult woman with Graves' disease, either hyperthyroidism or ophthalmopathy (not recorded which). Sequencing was done on a sample of peripheral blood or thyroid tissue (not recorded which). This sequence joins TRBV7-2 and TRBJ2-7, with 11 bases that match TRBD1. CDR3 sequence (DNA): TGTGCCAGCAGCTTGGGACAGGGGGCCTACGAGCAGTACTTC. This encodes CASSLGQGAYEQYF.